This T cell receptor (beta chain) was sequenced in a study of cytomegalovirus exposure and HLA in healthy donors. This PCR relied on a set of 60 Vbeta primers and 13 Jbeta primers. Here immunoSEQ multiplex PCR was the method, and the copy in TCRdb shows in-frame clones only, minus some. The table records 95,000 to 100,000 clones, around a tenth of them present only once. Donors consisted of healthy bone marrow donors. Whole-study findings and limits: Segments of the TCR beta V type were, in most cases, productive about 90% or about 30% of the time in an earlier analysis. Several of the most significant clusters were apparently associated with common viral pathogens in a later analysis. As a later analysis showed, a missense DCLRE1C variant was linked to trimming of TCR beta V- and J-genes.

Notes on this clone: Antigen: not known.

V lost 4 bases, J lost 0 bases, and 13 bases lay in between. The CDR3 has 15 residues. Germline CDR1 SGHRS, CDR2 YFSETQ. The TCR was taken from a man aged 45-65 years in good health and CMV-seropositive. The rearrangement links TRBV5-1 to TRBJ1-1; weak D call: TRBD1 (5 bases). Sequencing input: PBMCs. CDR3 protein: CASSPGGPLNTEAFF. In DNA, the CDR3 is TGCGCCAGCAGCCCGGGGGGACCGCTGAACACTGAAGCTTTCTTT.